These 21 T cell receptor beta chains were sequenced from one sample in a study of Graves' ophthalmopathy and Graves' hyperthyroidism. Amplified TCR beta CDR3 regions were obtained using RNA transcripts as template. Amplification began with first-round RT-PCR using HTBI primers, then second-round multiplex PCR was performed. MiXCR was run by TCRdb on the multiplex PCR reads, yielding one entry per CDR3 protein. This sample carries around 590,000 distinct CDR3 sequences, less than 40% of them seen once, and the ten largest clones take 3.5% to 4.5%. The sample consisted of peripheral blood or thyroid tissue (not recorded which). These receptors were obtained from an adult man with Graves' hyperthyroidism.

About this clonotype itself: Being one base from a much bigger clone, this may be a read error. The CDR3 DNA sequence: TGCAGCGTTGAAGGGGGGACAGGGGGCCTCCAAGAGGCCCAGTACTTC. Protein: CSVEGGTGGLQEAQYF. The chain uses TRBV29-1 and TRBJ2-5; 12 positions agree with TRBD1. This CDR3 is built from 16 residues. The V gene's germline CDR1 is SQVTM and CDR2 ANQGSEA.

This chain connects TRBV15 to TRBJ1-5; tentative D call: TRBD1 (5 bases). V was trimmed by 0 bases and J by 11 bases, leaving 17 bases between them. Germline CDR1 is LNHNV and CDR2 is YYDKDF (reference sequence). The CDR3 runs 15 residues. CDR3 region: CATSRELAGSETQHF. The CDR3 region has the DNA TGTGCCACCAGCAGAGAATTAGCAGGGTCGGAGACCCAGCATTTT.

This clonotype was picked up many times. V gene TRBV2 combines with J gene TRBJ1-6; tentative D call: TRBD1 (5 bases). The CDR3 consists of 16 residues. With 6 bases removed from V and 2 bases from J, the gap between germline ends came to 14 bases. The V gene's germline CDR1 is SNHLY and CDR2 FYNNEI. The CDR3 region is CASRDRQTAYNSPLHF. The CDR3 DNA reads TGTGCCAGCAGAGATAGACAGACAGCCTATAATTCACCCCTCCACTTT.

The chain recombines TRBV24-1 with TRBJ2-5, with unresolved D. Per germline, CDR1 KGHDR and CDR2 SFDVKD. The CDR3 extends over 15 amino acids. V lost 7 bases to trimming and J lost 5 bases, with 19 bases between them. The CDR3 DNA sequence: TGTGCCACCAGCGTGGACCCGGGCCATCCGGAGACCCAGTACTTC. This translates into CATSVDPGHPETQYF.

This chain uses TRBV10-1 with TRBJ1-2; a possible D gene is TRBD1 (5 bases). This CDR3 has 15 amino acids. The germline CDR1 and CDR2 sequences are WNHNN and SYGVQD (reference sequence). V was trimmed by 5 bases and J by 0 bases, leaving 13 bases between them. The CDR3 sequence: CASSNMTDTNYGYTF. CDR3 DNA sequence: TGCGCCAGCAGTAATATGACAGACACTAACTATGGCTACACCTTC.

The table lists this clonotype with a few counts. V and J are TRBV9 and TRBJ2-5; no definite D call. Trimming cost V 4 bases and J 5 bases, with 15 bases left between them. The CDR3 sequence is 14 residues long. Looked up from germline, CDR1 is SGDLS and CDR2 is YYNGEE. The CDR3 nucleotides read TGTGCCAGCAGCCAAGATGTGGACGGGGAGACCCAGTACTTC. This codes for CASSQDVDGETQYF.

This clonotype was counted ten times or more. The V and J genes are TRBV7-8 and TRBJ1-5, with a weak D call TRBD1 (5 bases). CDR1 and CDR2 from the germline V gene are SGHVS and FQNEAQ. CDR3 length equals 14 residues. V was shortened by 2 bases and J by 5 bases, with 10 bases between the two germline ends. The CDR3 loop reads CASSLPGTDQPQHF. The CDR3 nucleotides are TGTGCCAGCAGCTTACCAGGGACCGATCAGCCCCAGCATTTT.

CDR3 coding DNA: TGTGCCAGTAGTATAGCCACCGGGACAGGTATTACCGGGGAGCTGTTTTTT. Protein: CASSIATGTGITGELFF. The chain carries TRBV19 and TRBJ2-2, with 8 bases that match TRBD1. CDR1 and CDR2 from the germline V gene are LNHDA and SQIVND (reference sequence). There are 17 residues in the CDR3. With V trimmed by 1 base and J by 5 bases, 9 bases remained unmatched.

J is TRBJ1-2 and V is TRBV7-9; no reliable D call. The germline V gene has CDR1 SEHNR and CDR2 FQNEAQ (reference sequence). The V end lost 1 base, the J end lost 6 bases, and 9 bases lay between the germline ends. The length of the CDR3 is 13 residues. The CDR3 loop reads CASSLDGGDGYTF. CDR3 nucleotides: TGTGCCAGCAGCTTAGATGGCGGGGATGGCTACACCTTC. Full variable domain (rest looked up from reference TRBV7-9 and TRBJ1-2): DTGVSQNPRHKITKRGQNVTFRCDPISEHNRLYWYRQTLGQGPEFLTYFQNEAQLEKSRLLSDRFSAERPKGSFSTLEIQRTEQGDSAMYLCASSLDGGDGYTFGSGTRLTVV.

This clonotype was observed many times. This rearrangement joins TRBV15 to TRBJ1-5, with D maybe TRBD1 (5 bases). Germline loops: CDR1 LNHNV, CDR2 YYDKDF (reference sequence). The CDR3 loop spans 12 amino acids. Deletions cut 5 bases from V and 5 bases from J, with 7 bases between. CDR3 sequence: CATSEGYQPQHF. CDR3 in DNA: TGTGCCACCAGCGAGGGGTATCAGCCCCAGCATTTT. Full variable domain (rest looked up from reference TRBV15 and TRBJ1-5): DAMVIQNPRYQVTQFGKPVTLSCSQTLNHNVMYWYQQKSSQAPKLLFHYYDKDFNNEADTPDNFQSRRPNTSFCFLDIRSPGLGDTAMYLCATSEGYQPQHFGDGTRLSIL.

This clonotype was detected only a few times. One junction end disagrees with the germline gene, perhaps due to a read error. This chain links TRBV24-1 with TRBJ1-6, with a weak D call TRBD1 (5 bases). The V gene's germline CDR1 is KGHDR and CDR2 SFDVKD. The CDR3 has 15 residues. CDR3 bases: TGTGCCACCAGTGATGGGGGACGGTATAATTCACCCCCCCACTTT. It is translated as CATSDGGRYNSPPHF.

Regarding this clonotype: The CDR3 ends on some other residue instead of the conserved phenylalanine or tryptophan, so this is likely a read error. The chain combines TRBV12-3 or TRBV12-4 with TRBJ2-2, with TRBD1 matching 10 bases. Trimming took 6 bases from V and 6 from J; bases not matched to a gene: 19. The CDR3 runs to 19 residues. CDR3 residues: CASRSSGLRDRGSAGELFS. The DNA for the CDR3 is TGTGCCAGCAGATCGTCAGGTCTCAGGGACAGGGGTTCAGCCGGGGAGCTGTTTTCT.

The table lists this clonotype with a count of one. This chain connects TRBV7-3 to TRBJ2-3; TRBD2 matches at 11 bases. Germline V CDR1 and CDR2: SGHTA, FQGTGA. V lost 4 bases, J lost 4 bases, and 7 bases stayed unmatched. The CDR3 covers 16 residues. CDR3 sequence reads: CASSSLILAGADTQYF. CDR3 sequence (DNA): TGTGCCAGCAGCTCTTTGATACTAGCGGGGGCAGATACGCAGTATTTT.

This clonotype was picked up a small number of times. The chain links TRBV12-3 or TRBV12-4 to TRBJ1-1, with a possible D match to TRBD1 (5 bases). V was cut by 5 bases and J by 3 bases, with 16 bases left in between. This CDR3 is built from 15 residues. CDR3 in amino acids: CASSLDPGRDTEAFF. Written as DNA, the CDR3 is TGTGCCAGCAGTCTGGACCCAGGGCGGGACACTGAAGCTTTCTTT.

There are many counts of this clonotype. The chain combines TRBV7-9 with TRBJ1-5; D is uncertain. Germline CDR1 reads SEHNR; CDR2 reads FQNEAQ (reference sequence). The CDR3 has 12 residues. Trimming took 1 base from V and 7 from J, leaving 5 bases between them. The CDR3: CASSLESQPQHF. The CDR3 coding sequence is TGTGCCAGCAGCTTAGAGTCACAGCCCCAGCATTTT.

This clonotype has at least ten counts. V gene TRBV9 combines with J gene TRBJ1-1, with 12 nucleotides matching TRBD1. The germline V gene encodes CDR1 SGDLS and CDR2 YYNGEE. The CDR3 totals 14 residues. The V and J ends lost 2 bases and 5 bases, in that order; junction bases with no gene match: 1. The DNA for the CDR3 is TGTGCCAGCAGCGTGGGACAGGGGGCGACTGAAGCTTTCTTT. Protein: CASSVGQGATEAFF. The full variable domain, in which reference TRBV9 and TRBJ1-1 provide the parts outside the CDR3, is DSGVTQTPKHLITATGQRVTLRCSPRSGDLSVYWYQQSLDQGLQFLIQYYNGEERAKGNILERFSAQQFPDLHSELNLSSLELGDSALYFCASSVGQGATEAFFGQGTRLTVV.

J is TRBJ1-1 and V is TRBV14; D is unresolved. Germline CDR1 and CDR2: SGHDN and FVKESK. The germline V and J ends were trimmed by 1 base and 4 bases, with 4 bases remaining between them. There are 12 residues in the CDR3. CDR3: CASSQVSTEAFF. The CDR3 bases are TGTGCCAGCAGCCAAGTAAGCACTGAAGCTTTCTTT.

CDR3 loop: CSLDPRDSYEQYF. The CDR3 nucleotides are TGCAGCTTAGACCCCCGGGACAGCTACGAGCAGTACTTC. The chain carries TRBV29-1 and TRBJ2-7; TRBD1 matches 7 bases. The germline V gene has CDR1 SQVTM and CDR2 ANQGSEA. After removal of 8 bases from V and 3 bases from J, the junction contained 10 bases not matched to a gene. The CDR3 totals 13 residues.

The gene calls are TRBV5-8 and TRBJ1-5; no clear D gene. Germline lookup yields CDR1 SGHTS and CDR2 YDEGEE. Trimming stripped 0 bases from V and 14 bases from J, with 15 bases between. CDR3 size: 13 residues. The chain's CDR3 is CASSLGGLSYEHF. The CDR3 DNA sequence: TGTGCCAGCAGCTTGGGCGGGCTCTCCTACGAGCATTTT. The whole variable domain, filled in from reference TRBV5-8 and TRBJ1-5, reads EAGVTQSPTHLIKTRGQQATLRCSPISGHTSVYWYQQALGLGLQFLLWYDEGEERNRGNFPPRFSGRQFPNYSSELNVNALELEDSALYLCASSLGGLSYEHFGDGTRLSIL.

The V and J genes are TRBV28 and TRBJ1-1, with TRBD1 identical over 8 bases. CDR1 MDHEN and CDR2 SYDVKM come from the germline V gene. This CDR3 region has 15 residues. V lost 1 base and J lost 1; bases outside the gene matches: 2. The CDR3 DNA reads TGTGCCAGCAGTTTATTTGGGACAGGGAACACTGAAGCTTTCTTT. This translates into CASSLFGTGNTEAFF.

This clonotype was counted once. At one boundary the junction diverges from the germline segment, which might be a read error. The V gene is TRBV10-3, the J gene TRBJ2-7; D possibly corresponds to TRBD2 (5 bases). The CDR3 extends over 12 amino acids. Per germline, CDR1 ENHRY and CDR2 SYGVKD. The CDR3 coding sequence is TGTGCCATCAGTGAGGAGACACGGGATTTTTCCTTC. This sequence encodes CAISEETRDFSF.